This T cell receptor beta chain was sequenced during a study of patients and donors after allogeneic stem cell transplantation. This clonotype was found a few times. The CDR3 consists of 13 residues. V gave up 2 bases and J gave up 6 bases, with 8 bases separating them. Germline CDR1 is SGHVS and CDR2 is FNYEAQ. MiXCR, run by TCRdb on the RT-PCR reads, gives a single entry per CDR3 protein. The profile covers approximately 160,000 distinct CDR3 sequences, with approximately 30% appearing a single time and under 3.5% taken by the ten largest. The specimen was blood, either unsorted or a sorted T cell fraction (not recorded which). This sequence originates from a human donor who was either an allogeneic HSCT recipient or a stem cell or donor lymphocyte infusion donor (not recorded which). It is not recorded whose cells these are; they may come from a transplant donor. V is TRBV7-6 and J is TRBJ1-5; no firm D call. This chain's CDR3 is CASSLSMGQPQHF. The CDR3 DNA follows: TGTGCCAGCAGCTTAAGTATGGGTCAGCCCCAGCATTTT.